This TCR beta chain was sequenced for a study of cytomegalovirus exposure and HLA in healthy donors. Study as a whole: Early on, a data release was issued that held about 85 million unique TCRs from HLA-typed donors.

The PCR made use of 60 Vbeta and 13 Jbeta primers. The assay was immunoSEQ multiplex PCR, and TCRdb's table has in-frame clones only and misses some. This table has around 120,000 clones, around 80% appearing once. The CDR3 runs 14 residues. In germline, CDR1 is MNHNY, CDR2 SVGAGI (reference sequence). V was trimmed by 7 bases and J by 0 bases, leaving 13 bases between them. Study observations and caveats: The CMV antigen specificity of a few CMV-associated chains was confirmed through in vitro analysis. A missense variant in DCLRE1C was later tied to TCR beta V- and J-gene trimming. It was reported that TCR beta sequences correctly inferred the HLA-A and HLA-B alleles for most subjects.

Remarks on this clone: Its antigen remains unknown.

The receptor was derived from a woman aged 40 to 49 in good health and CMV-seropositive. This chain uses TRBV6-6 with TRBJ2-7, with D possibly matching TRBD2 (6 bases). Sequencing was done on a sample of PBMCs. CDR3 coding DNA: TGTGCCAGCACCAACCGGGACTCCTCCTACGAGCAGTACTTC. The encoded protein is CASTNRDSSYEQYF.